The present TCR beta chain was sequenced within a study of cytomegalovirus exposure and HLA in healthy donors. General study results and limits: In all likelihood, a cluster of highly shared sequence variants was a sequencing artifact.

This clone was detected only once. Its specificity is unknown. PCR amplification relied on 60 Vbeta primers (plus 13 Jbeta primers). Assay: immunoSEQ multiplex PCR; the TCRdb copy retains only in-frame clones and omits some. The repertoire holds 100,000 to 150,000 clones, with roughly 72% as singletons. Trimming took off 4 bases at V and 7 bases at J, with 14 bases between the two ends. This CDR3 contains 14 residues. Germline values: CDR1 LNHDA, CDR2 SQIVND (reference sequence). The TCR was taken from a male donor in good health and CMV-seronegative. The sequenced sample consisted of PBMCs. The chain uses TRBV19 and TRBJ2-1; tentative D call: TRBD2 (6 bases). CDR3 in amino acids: CASSNLATSNEQFF. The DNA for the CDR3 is TGTGCCAGTAGTAACCTAGCGACGTCGAATGAGCAGTTCTTC.